The 26 T cell receptor beta chains below all came from one sample that was sequenced in a study of identical twins. Each CDR3 protein gets one entry after TCRdb re-called the 5' RACE reads with MiXCR. The sample contains over 550,000 distinct CDR3 sequences, under 8.5% of which appear only once. The sample was also reused in another study, on yellow fever vaccine responses in identical twins.

Sequencing used PBMCs. Receptors originate from a woman aged 18-30 years in good health.

The rearrangement links TRBV11-2 to TRBJ2-5, with a tentative D call TRBD2 (6 bases). This CDR3 contains 17 residues. Between the trimmed V and J ends, which lost 5 bases and 4 bases, there was a span of 23 bases. Germline V gives CDR1 SGHAT, CDR2 FQNNGV. Here the CDR3 DNA reads TGTGCCAGCAGCCTCCTCTGGGGGGATCAGGGACCAGAGACCCAGTACTTC. Its protein is CASSLLWGDQGPETQYF.

V usage is TRBV15 and J usage is TRBJ2-1, with 8 bases lining up with TRBD2. J was trimmed by 4 bases and V by 2 bases; bases with no gene match: 4. The CDR3 covers 15 residues. The germline V gene has CDR1 LNHNV and CDR2 YYDKDF (reference sequence). CDR3 in DNA: TGTGCCACCAGCAGAACTAGCGGAGATTACAATGAGCAGTTCTTC. Translation gives CATSRTSGDYNEQFF.

This clonotype was counted once. This may stem from a read error, because a much larger clone lies one nucleotide away. The conserved closing phenylalanine or tryptophan is absent in this CDR3, likely reflecting a read error. This chain joins TRBV20-1 and TRBJ2-3, with D perhaps matching TRBD2 (6 bases). Germline V gene data show CDR1 as DFQATT and CDR2 as SNEGSKA (reference sequence). V gave up 5 bases and J gave up 1 base, with 10 bases separating them. The CDR3 consists of 13 residues. The CDR3 region is CSARGEGTDTQYL. The CDR3 nucleotides read TGCAGTGCTCGCGGGGAGGGCACAGATACGCAGTATCTT.

In this sample, this clonotype turned up many times. The chain couples TRBV12-3 or TRBV12-4 to TRBJ1-3, with D uncertain. Trimming pared 4 bases from V and 3 bases from J, leaving 13 bases between. The CDR3 is 15 residues long. The CDR3 reads CASSWRRDIGNTIYF. The CDR3 nucleotides read TGTGCCAGCAGTTGGCGACGAGACATTGGAAACACCATATATTTT.

The chain uses TRBV10-3 and TRBJ2-7; 9 bases line up with TRBD1. CDR3 length: 16 amino acids. After removal of 5 bases from V and 0 bases from J, the junction contained 8 bases not matched to a gene. The V gene's germline CDR1 is ENHRY and CDR2 SYGVKD. The CDR3 DNA reads as TGTGCCATCAGTTACCGACAGGGGGATAGCTCCTACGAGCAGTACTTC. It specifies CAISYRQGDSSYEQYF.

The table lists this clonotype with many counts. The rearrangement links TRBV3-1 to TRBJ2-7; 13 bases are shared with TRBD2. V lost 1 base, J lost 9 bases, and 3 bases stayed unmatched. The CDR3 consists of 14 residues. From germline, CDR1 is LGHDT and CDR2 YNNKEL (reference sequence). The CDR3 here is CASSQGGTSGTQYF. For the CDR3, the DNA is TGTGCCAGCAGCCAAGGAGGGACTAGCGGGACGCAGTACTTC.

Many counts were recorded for this clonotype. The chain couples TRBV27 to TRBJ2-1, with TRBD2 identical over 7 bases. Germline V gene sequence: CDR1 MNHEY, CDR2 SMNVEV (reference sequence). V shed 5 bases and J 0 bases; nucleotides not matched to a gene: 7. The CDR3 length is 16 residues. CDR3: CASSPLAASSYNEQFF. The CDR3 DNA follows: TGTGCCAGCAGTCCCCTAGCGGCCAGCTCCTACAATGAGCAGTTCTTC.

This clonotype came up many times. The genes are TRBV20-1 and TRBJ2-5; 14 bases align to TRBD2. The germline V gene encodes CDR1 DFQATT and CDR2 SNEGSKA (reference sequence). V lost 7 bases, J lost 4 bases, and 11 bases stayed unmatched. The CDR3 runs to 16 residues. CDR3 in amino acids: CSVPGLAGVPRETQYF. CDR3 in DNA: TGCAGTGTTCCGGGACTAGCGGGGGTTCCACGAGAGACCCAGTACTTC.

This clonotype has ten or more counts. V gene TRBV28 combines with J gene TRBJ2-7; D call uncertain. V lost 6 bases to trimming and J lost 2 bases, with 8 bases between them. The CDR3 has 12 amino acids. Germline V gene lookup returns CDR1 MDHEN and CDR2 SYDVKM. CDR3 bases: TGTGCCAGCAGACAACATCCCTACGAGCAGTACTTC. It yields the protein CASRQHPYEQYF.

This clonotype appeared many times. The rearrangement uses TRBV7-9 and TRBJ1-2, with TRBD1 matching 7 bases. The germline gives CDR1 SEHNR, CDR2 FQNEAQ (reference sequence). This CDR3 has 13 residues. With 4 bases clipped from V and 8 bases from J, the junction kept 7 bases outside the gene matches. The CDR3 nucleotides read TGTGCCAGCAGCTCCGTCACAGGGGAGGGCTACACCTTC. Its translation: CASSSVTGEGYTF.

This clonotype was found a few times. V and J are TRBV20-1 and TRBJ2-7; D is ambiguous. V lost 4 bases to trimming and J lost 0 bases, with 10 bases between them. The germline CDR1 and CDR2 sequences are DFQATT and SNEGSKA (reference sequence). This CDR3 contains 13 residues. CDR3 residues: CSAKRALSYEQYF. The CDR3 nucleotides read TGCAGTGCTAAAAGGGCACTCTCCTACGAGCAGTACTTC.

In this sample, this clonotype turned up a few times. The chain has TRBV6-1 and TRBJ1-4; 8 nucleotides line up with TRBD1. CDR1 is MNHNS, CDR2 SASEGT, per germline. The V segment lost 3 bases and the J segment 3 bases; nucleotides outside the gene matches: 3. This CDR3 region has 15 residues. The CDR3 nucleotides are TGTGCCAGCAGTGACAGGGGGCTAGCTAATGAAAAACTGTTTTTT. The encoded protein is CASSDRGLANEKLFF.

This clonotype was found a few times. The V and J genes are TRBV5-5 and TRBJ2-3; D possibly corresponds to TRBD1 (6 bases). V was pared by 4 bases and J by 2 bases, with 11 bases between. Germline CDR1 and CDR2: SGHKS and YYEKEE (reference sequence). There are 14 residues in the CDR3. This chain's CDR3 is CASSPGTHTDTQYF. In nucleotides, the CDR3 is TGTGCCAGCAGCCCGGGGACACACACAGATACGCAGTATTTT.

This clonotype has ten or more counts. The chain recombines TRBV9 with TRBJ2-3; the D gene is possibly TRBD1 (5 bases). Per germline, CDR1 SGDLS and CDR2 YYNGEE. Between the trimmed V and J ends, which lost 0 bases and 0 bases, there was a span of 11 bases. The length of the CDR3 is 16 residues. CDR3 nucleotide sequence: TGTGCCAGCAGCGTAGAGGTGGGGCGAAGCACAGATACGCAGTATTTT. Protein: CASSVEVGRSTDTQYF.

In this sample, this clonotype turned up many times. V usage is TRBV3-1 and J usage is TRBJ2-7; no definite D call. V lost 3 bases to trimming and J lost 5 bases, with 17 bases between them. This CDR3 has 15 amino acids. The germline gives CDR1 LGHDT, CDR2 YNNKEL (reference sequence). The CDR3 here is CASSHTQTHGDEQYF. The CDR3 DNA reads as TGTGCCAGCAGCCATACACAGACCCATGGGGACGAGCAGTACTTC.

This clonotype has more than one count but fewer than ten. CDR3 sequence (DNA): TGTGCCAGCTCACCACCGGCCAGCCAAAAACTGTTTTTT. Encoded protein: CASSPPASQKLFF. This chain connects TRBV18 to TRBJ1-4; the D is unclear. Per germline, CDR1 KGHSH and CDR2 LQKENI. V was pared by 0 bases and J by 9 bases, with 8 bases between. The CDR3 consists of 13 residues. Full variable domain (remainder filled in from reference TRBV18 and TRBJ1-4): NAGVMQNPRHLVRRRGQEARLRCSPMKGHSHVYWYRQLPEEGLKFMVYLQKENIIDESGMPKERFSAEFPKEGPSILRIQQVVRGDSAAYFCASSPPASQKLFFGSGTQLSVL.

This clonotype was recorded a few times. The J gene is TRBJ2-7, the V gene TRBV14, with 11 bases identical to TRBD2. V lost 4 bases and J lost 5; bases outside the gene matches: 4. This CDR3 comprises 14 residues. Germline CDR1 reads SGHDN; CDR2 reads FVKESK. The CDR3 loop is CASSLGLAADEQYF. CDR3 nucleotide sequence: TGTGCCAGCAGCCTGGGACTAGCGGCTGACGAGCAGTACTTC.

Only a few counts were recorded for this clonotype. The chain carries TRBV12-3 or TRBV12-4 and TRBJ2-1; TRBD2 is a possible D gene (5 bases). The CDR3 consists of 12 residues. With 5 bases removed from V and 15 bases from J, the gap between germline ends came to 17 bases. CDR3 loop: CASSPQRVGSFF. For the CDR3, the DNA is TGTGCCAGCAGTCCCCAGAGGGTCGGGTCGTTCTTC.

The chain recombines TRBV28 with TRBJ2-5, with TRBD2 identical over 7 bases. The germline CDR1 and CDR2 sequences are MDHEN and SYDVKM. V gave up 1 base and J gave up 0 bases; unmatched junction bases: 5. The CDR3 has 16 residues. The CDR3 here is CASSLFGTTYQETQYF. The CDR3 region has the DNA TGTGCCAGCAGTTTATTCGGGACTACTTACCAAGAGACCCAGTACTTC.

V gene TRBV12-5 combines with J gene TRBJ1-1; a possible D gene is TRBD1 (5 bases). This CDR3 has 14 amino acids. Looked up from germline, CDR1 is LGHNT and CDR2 is FRNRAP. Trimming pared 5 bases from V and 1 base from J, leaving 11 bases between. The CDR3 DNA reads TGTGCTAGTGGTAGAGACAGTTCGAACACTGAAGCTTTCTTT. Translating gives CASGRDSSNTEAFF. The full variable domain, its missing parts supplied by reference TRBV12-5 and TRBJ1-1, is DARVTQTPRHKVTEMGQEVTMRCQPILGHNTVFWYRQTMMQGLELLAYFRNRAPLDDSGMPKDRFSAEMPDATLATLKIQPSEPRDSAVYFCASGRDSSNTEAFFGQGTRLTVV.

The V gene is TRBV10-3, the J gene TRBJ2-3, with TRBD2 matching 7 bases. Germline V CDR1 and CDR2: ENHRY, SYGVKD. CDR3 length: 16 amino acids. With 2 bases clipped from V and 5 bases from J, the junction kept 10 bases outside the gene matches. CDR3: CAISEGAGGSLDTQYF. CDR3 nucleotide sequence: TGTGCCATCAGTGAGGGGGCCGGGGGGTCCTTAGATACGCAGTATTTT.

This clonotype has a handful of counts. The chain employs TRBV5-1 and TRBJ2-2, with D hard to call. This CDR3 contains 17 residues. The germline V gene has CDR1 SGHRS and CDR2 YFSETQ. V lost 0 bases, J lost 2 bases, and 14 bases lay in between. The chain's CDR3 is CASSLVHIPINTGELFF. CDR3 bases: TGCGCCAGCAGCTTGGTCCACATTCCCATAAACACCGGGGAGCTGTTTTTT.

V gene TRBV6-5 combines with J gene TRBJ2-7; tentatively, D is TRBD2 (6 bases). V lost 0 bases and J lost 2, with 11 bases in between. This CDR3 region has 15 residues. CDR1 and CDR2 (germline): MNHEY, SVGAGI. This CDR3 is CASSYSGGQAYEQYF. In DNA form, the CDR3 reads TGTGCCAGCAGTTACTCGGGAGGACAAGCCTACGAGCAGTACTTC.

The V gene is TRBV28, the J gene TRBJ2-1; possible D gene TRBD2, 5 bases. This CDR3 is 14 amino acids long. V gave up 5 bases and J gave up 6 bases, with 14 bases separating them. Germline-derived CDR1 and CDR2 are MDHEN and SYDVKM. The CDR3 sequence: CASSLRGFSNEQFF. The CDR3 coding sequence is TGTGCCAGCAGTCTCCGGGGTTTCTCCAATGAGCAGTTCTTC.

V is TRBV2 and J is TRBJ2-1; the match to TRBD1 covers 10 bases. V lost 7 bases to trimming and J lost 6 bases; unmatched junction nucleotides: 9. Germline loops: CDR1 SNHLY, CDR2 FYNNEI. The CDR3 is made up of 15 amino acids. As DNA, the CDR3 is TGTGCCAGCATACGGCGACAGGGGGCGTCCAATGAGCAGTTCTTC. It yields the protein CASIRRQGASNEQFF.

The rearrangement uses TRBV15 and TRBJ2-5, with D unclear. CDR3 length equals 15 residues. V was shortened by 0 bases and J by 5 bases, with 13 bases between the two germline ends. CDR1 and CDR2 (germline): LNHNV, YYDKDF (reference sequence). The CDR3 DNA follows: TGTGCCACCAGCAGAGATCTCGCCGGAATGGAGACCCAGTACTTC. Translating gives CATSRDLAGMETQYF.